Sequencing of this T cell receptor (beta chain) was carried out in a study of T cell responses to AZD1222 COVID-19 vaccine (dated by TCRdb to the early 2020s). Concerning the study at large: Because spike-specific TCR depth and breadth did not differ between the two schedules, AZD1222 recipients who got a second dose at roughly 4 weeks were pooled with those who got a second dose at roughly 12 weeks. A total of 230 or so trial participants underwent TCR sequencing, of whom about 210 received two doses of AZD1222 and around 26 received two doses of the MenACWY control vaccine. Trial participants were enrolled by age into subgroups of 18-55, 56-69 and 70-plus years, and about 150, 27 and 61 TCR-sequenced participants, respectively, were included in these subgroups.

The paper's findings and limits, for the study overall: The 56-69-year group was small, and its depth increase did not reach significance, likely because of low power. CD4 TCRs associated with the vaccine covered the entire spike protein, and the dominant responses were in regions 160-218 and 743-854. Because no day 14 peak-response samples were available, repertoires were characterized only after the peak T cell response. A significant rise in spike-specific TCR breadth and depth was observed after two AZD1222 doses relative to day 0 and relative to MenACWY recipients. Reportedly, almost half of the unique spike-specific TCRs recognized epitopes lying outside the regions that are mutated in the B.1.351 and B.1.1.7 variants. Only a handful of AZD1222 recipients were SARS-CoV-2 seropositive at baseline, limiting conclusions about previously exposed vaccinees. Participants were mostly white British, with more females than males. The authors suggested clonal diversity may have been underestimated.

Including the terminal cysteine and phenylalanine, the CDR3 comprises 15 residues. Of the read, only the CDR3 DNA is kept; its 45 bases are in frame from base 1. CDR1 and CDR2, looked up from the germline V gene, are SNHLY and FYNNEI. V was cut back by 6 bases and J by 8 bases, leaving a gap of 17 bases between them. The CDR3 regions of human TCRbeta chains were analyzed by immunosequencing. As for the authors' bioinformatics: Repertoire TCRs were checked for matches against a reference library of SARS-CoV-2-specific TCRs that had been generated using the MIRA antigen-specificity platform. Breadth was defined as the fraction of unique TCRs that were SARS-CoV-2-associated. Depth was defined as the fraction of total T cells that were SARS-CoV-2-associated. Using the MIRA data, every spike-specific TCR was mapped to the spike region that the TCR reacted to and assigned to either a CD4 or a CD8 class. Log10-transformed breadth and depth values were compared by one-way ANOVA with Sidak's multiple comparisons tests. Not all clones reach the TCRdb copy of this immuneACCESS table, which keeps in-frame sequences only. Checked studies attribute under half of the gap to unresolved V genes and leave the rest unexplained. The DNA gave D and trimming, while V, J and clone size come from that table. This sample holds around 150,000 clones; roughly 92% were observed only once. The ten most abundant clones make up about 0.6% of the sample.

The time point label of this sample denotes: baseline before first vaccination. Vaccinee samples were obtained from the UK trials COV001 and COV002, which included a single-blind randomized controlled phase 2/3 trial of AZD1222 (ChAdOx1 nCoV-19) in healthy adults. For TCRbeta chain sequencing, PBMC samples from trial participants were taken at day 0 and at day 28 after the second dose. Comment on this clone: This clone's antigen is unknown. The sample holds no much larger clone one base away, and base qualities are not on file.

Material: peripheral blood, obtained on day 0 of AZD1222 vaccination. The sequence is built from TRBV2 and TRBJ1-6, with the identity of the D gene unclear. This clonotype was sampled from an adult in good health. The sequence in DNA is TGTGCCAGCAGAGCCAGGCAGGTTGCGGATTCACCCCTCCACTTT. It codes for CASRARQVADSPLHF. The reference TRBV2 and TRBJ1-6 proteins fill in what lies around the CDR3, so the full variable domain reads EPEVTQTPSHQVTQMGQEVILRCVPISNHLYFYWYRQILGQKVEFLVSFYNNEISEKSEIFDDQFSVERPDGSNFTLKIRSTKLEDSAMYFCASRARQVADSPLHFGNGTRLTVT.